The 21 T cell receptor beta chains presented below share a single source sample, sequenced in a study of low-dose radiotherapy and immunotherapy resistance in tumors. First-strand cDNA relied on TRAV- and TRBV-specific primers spanning alpha and beta chains. TCRs were put through roughly 20 PCR cycles of amplification with Phusion. A constant-region primer and the V-primer adapter served as the primer pair. From the reads, TCRdb called clonotypes with MiXCR, one entry per CDR3 protein. The table lists 95,000 to 100,000 distinct CDR3 sequences, 20% to 25% of them singletons. Time point described: after trial treatment. Treatment indicated: LDRT plus nivolumab, ipilimumab, low-dose cyclophosphamide and aspirin (RACIN trial). Sequenced material: PBMCs, taken after low-dose radiotherapy plus immunotherapy. These receptors all come from a male donor with prostate cancer.

This clonotype showed up many times. This rearrangement joins TRBV29-1 to TRBJ2-7; 7 bases map to TRBD1. Germline V CDR1 and CDR2: SQVTM, ANQGSEA. Trimming took 5 bases from V and 1 from J; bases not matched to a gene: 5. This CDR3 region has 13 residues. CDR3: CSVRAGGSYEQYF. CDR3 in DNA: TGCAGCGTTCGGGCAGGGGGTTCCTACGAGCAGTACTTC.

In the case of this clonotype: A read error is likely here: a far larger clone is one base away. The chain couples TRBV6-1 to TRBJ2-7; D might be TRBD2 (7 bases). With 10 bases removed from V and 7 bases from J, the gap between germline ends came to 29 bases. There are 16 residues in the CDR3. The V gene's germline CDR1 is MNHNS and CDR2 SASEGT. CDR3 bases: TGTGCCACCGGGGGCAGGGAGGGGAGGTCCTACAATGAGCAGTACTTC. Translation gives CATGGREGRSYNEQYF.

This clonotype was found many times. This chain uses TRBV14 with TRBJ2-5, with 12 nucleotides matching TRBD2. J lost 3 bases, V lost 5 bases, and 10 bases had no gene match. The germline CDR1 and CDR2 sequences are SGHDN and FVKESK. The CDR3 covers 17 residues. CDR3 sequence (DNA): TGTGCCAGCAGCAAAGGGATCCGACTAGCGGGGGAAGAGACCCAGTACTTC. Encoded protein: CASSKGIRLAGEETQYF.

Many counts were recorded for this clonotype. One junction end does not reproduce the germline sequence, and a read error may be involved. The chain combines TRBV7-9 with TRBJ1-1; D is unresolved. The length of the CDR3 is 15 residues. Germline-derived CDR1 and CDR2 are SEHNR and FQNEAQ (reference sequence). CDR3 protein: CASSLGWGLNTEAFF. The CDR3, as DNA: TGTGCCAGCAGTTTAGGGTGGGGTCTAAACACTGAAGCTTTCTTT.

As DNA, the CDR3 is TGTGCCAGCAGCCTGCCGGGGGGACAGGAGGATCTAGCCAAAAACATTCAGTACTTC. This gives the protein CASSLPGGQEDLAKNIQYF. The chain joins TRBV5-5 to TRBJ2-4; D possibly corresponds to TRBD1 (8 bases). Trimming left V 4 bases short and J 0 bases short, with 23 bases between. The CDR3 spans 19 residues. Germline lookup yields CDR1 SGHKS and CDR2 YYEKEE (reference sequence).

This clonotype was seen many times. The J gene is TRBJ2-1, the V gene TRBV3-1; D could derive from TRBD1 or TRBD2 (5 bases each). With 0 bases removed from V and 8 bases from J, the gap between germline ends came to 14 bases. The germline V gene encodes CDR1 LGHDT and CDR2 YNNKEL (reference sequence). This CDR3 has 15 amino acids. This CDR3 is CASSQDGDVSYEQFF. CDR3 coding DNA: TGTGCCAGCAGCCAAGATGGGGACGTCTCGTATGAGCAGTTCTTC.

This clonotype was seen more than once but under ten times. The chain combines TRBV19 with TRBJ2-7; D uncertain. Looked up from germline, CDR1 is LNHDA and CDR2 is SQIVND (reference sequence). This CDR3 comprises 15 residues. The V end was cut by 6 bases, the J end by 4 bases, with 19 bases between. CDR3 in amino acids: CASSINSDPLYEQYF. CDR3 nucleotide sequence: TGTGCCAGTAGCATTAACAGCGATCCTCTATACGAGCAGTACTTC.

This clonotype appeared many times. This sequence joins TRBV11-2 and TRBJ2-1; D gene unclear. Germline-derived CDR1 and CDR2 are SGHAT and FQNNGV. V lost 1 base and J 7 bases, leaving 8 bases between the germline ends. This CDR3 contains 13 residues. The CDR3 DNA is TGTGCCAGCAGCTTAGGACCGGTGAATGAGCAGTTCTTC. Translation: CASSLGPVNEQFF. Together with reference TRBV11-2 and TRBJ2-1, the CDR3 gives the full variable domain: EAGVAQSPRYKIIEKRQSVAFWCNPISGHATLYWYQQILGQGPKLLIQFQNNGVVDDSQLPKDRFSAERLKGVDSTLKIQPAKLEDSAVYLCASSLGPVNEQFFGPGTRLTVL.

The table lists this clonotype with many counts. The chain uses TRBV7-9 and TRBJ1-5, with TRBD1 as a possible D gene (5 bases). CDR1 is SEHNR and CDR2 is FQNEAQ in the germline V gene (reference sequence). V gave up 5 bases and J gave up 10 bases, with 12 bases separating them. The CDR3 extends over 12 amino acids. The CDR3 sequence is CASSPGDFPQHF. CDR3 coding DNA: TGTGCCAGCAGCCCGGGGGATTTTCCCCAGCATTTT.

CDR3 DNA: TGTGCCAGCAGGTACCGGGACAGGGACAATCAGCCCCAGCATTTT. This gives the protein CASRYRDRDNQPQHF. The chain has TRBV6-2 or TRBV6-3 and TRBJ1-5; 9 bases fit TRBD1. CDR3 length equals 15 residues. The V gene end was trimmed by 6 bases and the J gene end by 3 bases; junction bases not matched to a gene: 6. The germline V gene has CDR1 MNHEY and CDR2 SVGEGT.

To note about this clonotype: Possible read error: a much larger clone is one base away. This sequence joins TRBV19 and TRBJ2-7, with D tentatively TRBD2 (6 bases). Germline V CDR1 and CDR2: LNHDA, SQIVND (reference sequence). V was pared by 6 bases and J by 7 bases, with 16 bases between. The CDR3 spans 13 residues. Here the CDR3 DNA reads TGTGCCAGTAGCCGACTAGACTACAATGAGCAGTACTTC. It yields the protein CASSRLDYNEQYF.

This clonotype came up many times. The V call is TRBV6-6, the J call TRBJ1-2; TRBD1 aligns across 7 bases. V lost 6 bases to trimming and J lost 4 bases; unmatched junction nucleotides: 14. The CDR3 is made up of 16 amino acids. Germline-derived CDR1 and CDR2 are MNHNY and SVGAGI (reference sequence). The CDR3 nucleotides read TGTGCCAGCAGCCCCGAACCGGGACAGATCTTCTATGGCTACACCTTC. The encoded protein is CASSPEPGQIFYGYTF.

This clonotype was counted only a few times. This chain joins TRBV5-4 and TRBJ2-1; D is tentatively TRBD1 or TRBD2 (5 bases each). Looked up from germline, CDR1 is SGHNT and CDR2 is YYREEE (reference sequence). This CDR3 is built from 14 residues. The V end was cut by 5 bases, the J end by 9 bases, with 18 bases between. The CDR3 region has the DNA TGTGCCAGCAGTCCCGGAGGTGGGACGGCTGAGCAGTTCTTC. Protein sequence: CASSPGGGTAEQFF.

This clonotype has at least ten counts. This sequence joins TRBV12-3 or TRBV12-4 and TRBJ2-3; no clear D gene. V lost 5 bases and J 5 bases, leaving 14 bases between the germline ends. The length of the CDR3 is 14 residues. For the CDR3, the DNA is TGTGCCAGCAGTCTACTTATGGGCCAAGATACGCAGTATTTT. Translating it yields CASSLLMGQDTQYF.

With respect to this clonotype: A read error is likely here: a far larger clone is one base away. The chain employs TRBV6-5 and TRBJ2-1; D unresolved. The length of the CDR3 is 13 residues. V gave up 8 bases and J gave up 10 bases, with 18 bases separating them. Germline loops: CDR1 MNHEY, CDR2 SVGAGI. The CDR3 bases are TGTGCCAGCCGGCCAGGTCCTTCCTACGAGCAGTTCTTC. Translating it yields CASRPGPSYEQFF.

Many counts were recorded for this clonotype. The genes are TRBV7-2 and TRBJ2-5, with a tentative D call TRBD2 (6 bases). The V end was cut by 5 bases, the J end by 1 base, with 11 bases between. The CDR3 totals 14 residues. The germline CDR1 and CDR2 sequences are SGHTA and FQGNSA. CDR3 DNA: TGTGCCAGCAGCCAGGGACTTCGCCAAGAGACCCAGTACTTC. This translates into CASSQGLRQETQYF.

Ten or more counts support this clonotype. The chain has TRBV11-3 and TRBJ2-2, with TRBD1 matching over 9 bases. This CDR3 spans 14 amino acids. The V and J ends lost 5 bases and 4 bases, in that order; junction bases with no gene match: 2. Looked up from germline, CDR1 is SGHNT and CDR2 is YENEEA. This chain's CDR3 is CASSMDRGTGELFF. In DNA form, the CDR3 reads TGTGCCAGCAGCATGGACAGGGGCACCGGGGAGCTGTTTTTT.

This clonotype has ten or more counts. The J gene is TRBJ2-7, the V gene TRBV3-1; 10 bases fit TRBD2. The CDR3 is 12 amino acids. With V trimmed by 9 bases and J by 6 bases, 5 bases remained unmatched. Germline loops: CDR1 LGHDT, CDR2 YNNKEL (reference sequence). As DNA, the CDR3 is TGTGCCAGTAGCGGGGGGCCCCTCGAGCAGTACTTC. Its translation: CASSGGPLEQYF.

This clonotype was counted at least ten times. The J gene is TRBJ2-7, the V gene TRBV2; D is tentatively TRBD1 or TRBD2 (5 bases each). Germline lookup yields CDR1 SNHLY and CDR2 FYNNEI. V lost 4 bases to trimming and J lost 3 bases, with 25 bases between them. The length of the CDR3 is 18 residues. DNA for the CDR3: TGTGCCAGCAGTGGGGGGACCACAGGAGACTCCCGCCGCTACGAGCAGTACTTC. The encoded protein is CASSGGTTGDSRRYEQYF.

This clonotype was picked up many times. This rearrangement joins TRBV2 to TRBJ2-3; D is perhaps TRBD1 or TRBD2 (6 bases each). Deletions cut 8 bases from V and 2 bases from J, with 17 bases between. The CDR3 extends over 15 amino acids. The germline V gene encodes CDR1 SNHLY and CDR2 FYNNEI. CDR3 DNA sequence: TGTGCCAGCTCGGAACTAGGGGGGCACACAGATACGCAGTATTTT. This gives the protein CASSELGGHTDTQYF.

This clonotype was recorded many times. The chain joins TRBV7-4 to TRBJ2-3; no definite D call. The CDR3 extends over 15 amino acids. Deletions cut 3 bases from V and 1 base from J, with 11 bases between. Germline CDR1 and CDR2: SGHVT and SQSDAQ. CDR3 residues: CASSFLGTGTDTQYF. The DNA of the CDR3 is TGTGCCAGCAGCTTTTTAGGCACTGGCACAGATACGCAGTATTTT.